This is a list of T cell receptor beta chains from one sample in a study of control samples from healthy donors and cancer patients. Method: immunoSEQ multiplex PCR; TCRdb's copy keeps in-frame clones and lacks some. The sample holds 120,000 to 150,000 clones, around 86% seen once. Source material: blood. These receptors all stem from a man aged 25-45 years in good health. CDR3s include the opening cysteine and the closing phenylalanine or tryptophan. D genes are given only for firm matches. The size of a clone is reported for some rows only, either as once, few or many, or as a class for expanded clones.

TRBJ2-6 . TRBV19 . TGTGCCAGTAGTATATCCAGGTTTCTATCCTCTGGGGCCAACGTCCTGACTTTC CASSISRFLSSGANVLTF
TRBJ1-2 . TRBV7-2 TRBD1 TGTGCCAGCAGCTACCCCGGGCAGGGGGTATATGGCTACACCTTC CASSYPGQGVYGYTF
TRBJ2-1 . TRBV7-6 TRBD1 TGTGCCAGCAGCCTCCCTCGGGACAGGGGACGTGTGTCTGATGAGCAGTTCTTC CASSLPRDRGRVSDEQFF
TRBJ2-7 . TRBV3-1/TRBV3-2 . TGTGCCAGCAGCCAAGATACCAGCTCCATCTACGAGCAGTACTTC CASSQDTSSIYEQYF
TRBJ2-1 . TRBV7-6 TRBD2 TGTGCCAGCAGCCTGCTAGCGGGGGGCACCCCTAGCTCCTACAATGAGCAGTTCTTC CASSLLAGGTPSSYNEQFF
TRBJ1-5 . TRBV19 TRBD1 TGTGCCAGTAGTGCGGACAGGGGGCTAGGTCAGCCCCAGCATTTT CASSADRGLGQPQHF
TRBJ2-1 . TRBV7-2 TRBD1 TGTGCCAGCAGCTTAGGTCATGGGACAGCATACAATGAGCAGTTCTTC CASSLGHGTAYNEQFF
TRBJ2-7 . TRBV4-3 . TGCGCCAGCAGCCAGAATTTACGAGGGTTCGTGAGCGAGCAGTACTTC CASSQNLRGFVSEQYF
TRBJ2-7 . TRBV5-6 . TGTGCCAGCAGCAAACTAGACTACGAGCAGTACTTC CASSKLDYEQYF
TRBJ1-1 . TRBV27 . TGTGCCAGCAGCCGTGTGGTCGGGAACACTGAAGCTTTCTTT CASSRVVGNTEAFF
TRBJ2-2 once TRBV7-9 TRBD2 TGTGCCAGCAGCATATCCTATGGACTAGCGGGACAAAACACCGGGGAGCTGTTTTTT CASSISYGLAGQNTGELFF
TRBJ2-1 . TRBV4-3 . TGCGCCAGCAGCCCCGTTGGCGGAAGCTCCTACAATGAGCAGTTCTTC CASSPVGGSSYNEQFF
TRBJ2-7 . TRBV15 TRBD1 TGTGCCACCAGCAGCCCTAAGGACAGGGTGGCGATAAACTCCTACGAGCAGTACTTC CATSSPKDRVAINSYEQYF
TRBJ1-2 once TRBV27 TRBD1 TGTGCCAGCAGTCCCCGAGGGACAGCGTATGGCTACACCTTC CASSPRGTAYGYTF
TRBJ2-7 . TRBV5-6 . TGTGCCAGCAGCGGGATGACGGCCCCCTACGAGCAGTACTTC CASSGMTAPYEQYF
TRBJ1-6 . TRBV5-6 . TGTGCCAGCAGCTTGGGCCAGGCGTTATATAATTCACCCCTCCACTTT CASSLGQALYNSPLHF